Detailed here is one TCR beta chain. This clone occurred once. The antigen it binds to is not known. One base away there is no much larger clone; base qualities are not given. Trimming leaves V shorter by 2 bases and J shorter by 3 bases, with the junction holding 8 bases beyond the gene matches. From the germline V gene, CDR1 is SGHAT and CDR2 is FQNNGV. Measured from the cysteine to the phenylalanine, the CDR3 is 16 residues long. Only CDR3 DNA remains: 48 bases, in frame from the first base. The library relied on the immunoSEQ multiplex PCR assay. Survey resolution was used, with two replicates of approximately 200 ng each, totaling roughly 400 ng of DNA per sample. The hsTCRB kit detected rearranged TCRB sequences in genomic DNA using multiplex PCR primers targeting V and J genes. The first PCR used the QIAGEN Multiplex PCR Kit for 25 to 35 cycles to amplify the CDR3 region. A second PCR of 8 to 9 cycles attached sample barcodes and Illumina adapters to each replicate. A QuantStudio 6 together with the KAPA library quantification kit was used to quantify the pooled libraries. About 15 pM of pooled libraries was sequenced on an Illumina MiSeq using 156-cycle single-end reads and a 15-cycle index read. From the authors' description of their analysis: VDJdb annotation flagged about 1.7% of about 170,000 unique clonotypes as previously reported viral-epitope-specific. The immunoSEQ Data Assistant and immunoSEQ Analyzer converted raw reads into normalized, annotated TCRB repertoires. Clonotypes were analyzed with the immunarch R package version 0.6.5 and BioAnalyzer. Before richness was estimated, every repertoire was downsampled to the clone count of the smallest repertoire. Clonotypes were sorted into expanded, contracted or novel categories with Fisher's exact tests, where novel meant the clonotype had zero frequency before treatment. Significantly changed CDR3 beta sequences were clustered with GLIPH2 using simulation_depth=1000 and kmer_min_depth=3, and CDR3s shorter than five residues were excluded. TCRdb mirrors the immuneACCESS table, restricted to in-frame sequences. Some clones are absent from its copies; in checked studies, under half trace to an unresolved V gene, and the reason for the others is unknown. The DNA gave D and trimming, while V, J and clone size come from that table. The sample contains about 4,500 clones, approximately 80% of them found a single time. Jointly, the top ten make up 15% to 18% of the sample.

The sample is drawn from a study of hypomethylating agent response in myelodysplastic syndrome (dated by TCRdb to about 2021). For context, the study as a whole: Patients were treated with the hypomethylating agents azacitidine (about 70% of the 11) or decitabine (3 of 11). The cohort included several male and 2 female myelodysplastic syndrome patients. Patients had a mean age of approximately 67 +/- 5.9 years, and a diploid cytogenetic profile was the most common. The mutation found most frequently was TET2, which appeared in about 45% of the 11 patients. Complete response or hematologic improvement was achieved by six patients, and 4 or 5 patients were classified as non-responders. Response was defined as complete response or hematologic improvement, and patients meeting neither criterion were classed as non-responders.

Bulk bone marrow was analyzed, and T-cell subsets were not sorted. TCR beta CDR3 regions were immunosequenced from bone marrow of under 14 myelodysplastic syndrome patients before and after hypomethylating agent therapy. For longitudinal repertoire tracking, a baseline bone marrow plus two to three bone marrows at different post-treatment timepoints were contributed by each patient. Genomic DNA was extracted from whole bone marrow, and quality was checked by TapeStation, NanoDrop OneC and PicoGreen assays. The paper as a whole reports these results and caveats: Richness, rarefaction diversity and clonality did not change significantly after hypomethylating agent treatment, across all patients or within response groups. Only around ten patients were analyzed, making the cohort small. The healthy control donors were not matched in age to the MDS patients, and this mismatch could have affected the comparison between MDS and healthy donors. A possible recognition of novel MDS antigens by the shared GLIPH2 clusters was not confirmed and needs experimental validation. Responders more often showed novel clonotypes emerging, while non-responders displayed more contracted clonotypes after treatment.

The sequence derives from a human donor with myelodysplastic syndrome. Recombination joined TRBV11-2 with TRBJ1-2, with 8 bases aligning to TRBD1. The source material was bone marrow, sampled before or after starting hypomethylating agent treatment for myelodysplastic syndrome (not recorded which). The CDR3 protein: CASSLWVTGEDYGYTF. The sequence in DNA is TGTGCCAGCAGCTTATGGGTGACAGGGGAGGACTATGGCTACACCTTC.